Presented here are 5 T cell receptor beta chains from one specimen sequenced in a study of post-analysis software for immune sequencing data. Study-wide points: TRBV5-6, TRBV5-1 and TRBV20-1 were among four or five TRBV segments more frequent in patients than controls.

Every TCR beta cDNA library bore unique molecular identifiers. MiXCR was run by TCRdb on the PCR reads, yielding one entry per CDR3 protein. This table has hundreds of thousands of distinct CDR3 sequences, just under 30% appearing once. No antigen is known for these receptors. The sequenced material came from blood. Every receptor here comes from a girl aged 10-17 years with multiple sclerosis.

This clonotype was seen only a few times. The CDR3 region has the DNA TGCGCCAGCAGCCATACTGCGGTAGTCGACACTGAAGCTTTCTTT. As protein: CASSHTAVVDTEAFF. The V gene is TRBV5-1, the J gene TRBJ1-1, with no clear D. CDR1 and CDR2 from the germline V gene are SGHRS and YFSETQ. V lost 4 bases and J lost 3, with 16 bases in between. The CDR3 has 15 residues.

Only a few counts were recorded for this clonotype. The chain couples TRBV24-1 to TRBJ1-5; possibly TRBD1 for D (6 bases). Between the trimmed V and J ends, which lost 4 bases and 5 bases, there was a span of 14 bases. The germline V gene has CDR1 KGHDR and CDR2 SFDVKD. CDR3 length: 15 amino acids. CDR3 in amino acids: CATSDGDRLHQPQHF. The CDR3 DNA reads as TGTGCCACCAGTGACGGTGACAGGCTGCATCAGCCCCAGCATTTT.

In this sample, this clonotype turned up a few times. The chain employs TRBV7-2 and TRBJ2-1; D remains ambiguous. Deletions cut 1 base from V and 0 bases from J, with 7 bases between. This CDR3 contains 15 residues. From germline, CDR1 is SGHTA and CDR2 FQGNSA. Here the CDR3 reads CASSLDQSSYNEQFF. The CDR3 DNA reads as TGTGCCAGCAGCTTAGACCAGAGCTCCTACAATGAGCAGTTCTTC. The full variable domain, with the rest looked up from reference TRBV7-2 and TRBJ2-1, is GAGVSQSPSNKVTEKGKDVELRCDPISGHTALYWYRQSLGQGLEFLIYFQGNSAPDKSGLPSDRFSAERTGGSVSTLTIQRTQQEDSAVYLCASSLDQSSYNEQFFGPGTRLTVL.

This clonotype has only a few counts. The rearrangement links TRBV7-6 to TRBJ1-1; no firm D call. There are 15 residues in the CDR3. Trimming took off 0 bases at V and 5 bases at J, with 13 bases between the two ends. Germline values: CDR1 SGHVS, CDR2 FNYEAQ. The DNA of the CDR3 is TGTGCCAGCAGCTTAGCGCACGGCTCTTCGACTGAAGCTTTCTTT. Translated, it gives CASSLAHGSSTEAFF.

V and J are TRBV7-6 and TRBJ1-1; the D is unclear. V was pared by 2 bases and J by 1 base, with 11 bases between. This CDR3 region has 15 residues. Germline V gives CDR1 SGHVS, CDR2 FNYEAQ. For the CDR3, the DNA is TGTGCCAGCAGCTTAAACAGACCCCCGAACACTGAAGCTTTCTTT. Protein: CASSLNRPPNTEAFF.